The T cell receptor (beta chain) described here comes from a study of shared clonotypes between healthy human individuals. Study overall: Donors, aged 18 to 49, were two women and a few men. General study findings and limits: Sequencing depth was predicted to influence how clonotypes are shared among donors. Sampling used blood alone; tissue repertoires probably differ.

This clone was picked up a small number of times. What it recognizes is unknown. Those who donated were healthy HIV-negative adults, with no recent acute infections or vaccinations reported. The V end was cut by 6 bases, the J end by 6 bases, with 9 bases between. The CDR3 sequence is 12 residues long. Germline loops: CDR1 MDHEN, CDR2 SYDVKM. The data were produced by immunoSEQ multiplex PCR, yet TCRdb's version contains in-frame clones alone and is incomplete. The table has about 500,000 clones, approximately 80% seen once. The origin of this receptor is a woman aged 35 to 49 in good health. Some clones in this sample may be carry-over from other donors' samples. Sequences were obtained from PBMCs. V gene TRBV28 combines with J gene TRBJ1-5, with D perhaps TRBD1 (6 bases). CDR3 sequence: CASRRGGQPQHF. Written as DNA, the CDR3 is TGTGCCAGCAGGCGAGGGGGTCAGCCCCAGCATTTT.